This TCR beta chain was identified in a study of T cell changes during pregnancy in multiple sclerosis. Germline CDR1 and CDR2: SGHTA and FQGTGA. CDR3 length: 16 amino acids. After removal of 5 bases from V and 0 bases from J, the junction contained 9 bases not matched to a gene. Method: immunoSEQ multiplex PCR; TCRdb's copy keeps in-frame clones and lacks some. The sample consists of some 70,000 clones, approximately 90% of them appearing once. The sample was peripheral blood, taken in the second trimester of pregnancy. The chain carries TRBV7-3 and TRBJ1-1; 7 nucleotides agree with TRBD1. This sequence originates from a female donor in good health, enrolled as a control in a pregnancy study. The CDR3 bases are TGTGCCAGCAGCCCGCAAGGGGGCGCACTGAACACTGAAGCTTTCTTT. Protein sequence: CASSPQGGALNTEAFF.